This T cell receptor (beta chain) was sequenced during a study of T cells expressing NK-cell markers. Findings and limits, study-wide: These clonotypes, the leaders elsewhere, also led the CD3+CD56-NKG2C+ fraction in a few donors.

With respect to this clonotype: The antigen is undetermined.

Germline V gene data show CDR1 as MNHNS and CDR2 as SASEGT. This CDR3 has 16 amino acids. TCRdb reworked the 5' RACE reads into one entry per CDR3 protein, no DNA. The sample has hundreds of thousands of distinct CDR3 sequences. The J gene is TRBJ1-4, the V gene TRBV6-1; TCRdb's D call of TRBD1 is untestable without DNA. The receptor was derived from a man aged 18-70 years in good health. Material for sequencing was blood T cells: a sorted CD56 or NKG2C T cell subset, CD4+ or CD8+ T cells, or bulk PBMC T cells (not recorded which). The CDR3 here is CASRTFTGASGEKLFF.